A single sample is the source of the 22 T cell receptor beta chains below, sequenced in a study of response to subunit inactivated influenza vaccine. TCRdb ran MiXCR on the RT-PCR reads and lists one entry per CDR3 protein. The sample holds about 780,000 distinct CDR3 sequences, roughly 20% seen once. The specimen was PBMCs from blood, collected 5 to 6 days after vaccination. These receptors were collected from a man aged 45-65 years who received an inactivated influenza vaccine.

This chain joins TRBV12-2 and TRBJ2-1; TRBD2, the table's D call, was not compared with the DNA. TRBV12-2 is tagged as a pseudogene. The CDR3 totals 16 residues. This chain's CDR3 is CASRWVREGLYNEQFF. In DNA, the CDR3 is TGTGCAAGTCGCTGGGTACGGGAGGGCCTGTACAATGAGCAGTTCTTC.

The chain links TRBV4-3 to TRBJ2-1, with D possibly TRBD2 on 6 matching bases. Trimming removed 0 bases from V and 1 base from J, with 10 bases in between. The length of the CDR3 is 16 residues. Germline CDR1 reads LGHNA; CDR2 reads YSLEER. The DNA for the CDR3 is TGCGCCAGCAGCCAAGAACTGCGGGGTTCCTACAATGAGCAGTTCTTC. It encodes CASSQELRGSYNEQFF.

The chain carries TRBV29-1 and TRBJ2-1, with D unresolved. V lost 3 bases to trimming and J lost 16 bases, with 22 bases between them. Germline V gene data show CDR1 as SQVTM and CDR2 as ANQGSEA. The CDR3 extends over 13 amino acids. CDR3 sequence: CSVELVRLPGCFF. As DNA, the CDR3 is TGCAGCGTTGAGTTAGTTAGGCTACCCGGGTGCTTCTTC.

The chain joins TRBV5-1 to TRBJ2-5; 9 bases line up with TRBD1. Per germline, CDR1 SGHRS and CDR2 YFSETQ. V lost 4 bases to trimming and J lost 4 bases; unmatched junction nucleotides: 8. The CDR3 is 15 residues long. CDR3 bases: TGCGCCAGCAGCACGGGACAGGGTAGGCGAGAGACCCAGTACTTC. It is translated as CASSTGQGRRETQYF.

This clonotype was seen ten or more times. The chain has TRBV9 and TRBJ2-1, with D possibly being TRBD1 (5 bases). The germline V gene has CDR1 SGDLS and CDR2 YYNGEE. CDR3 length: 14 amino acids. Trimming removed 0 bases from V and 5 bases from J, with 9 bases in between. The CDR3 sequence: CASSVDTGNNEQFF. The CDR3 DNA follows: TGTGCCAGCAGCGTAGATACAGGAAACAATGAGCAGTTCTTC.

The chain uses TRBV7-2 and TRBJ1-1; no reliable D call. Deletions cut 3 bases from V and 3 bases from J, with 8 bases between. The CDR3 spans 13 residues. Looked up from germline, CDR1 is SGHTA and CDR2 is FQGNSA. CDR3 in amino acids: CASSFRWDTEAFF. CDR3 sequence (DNA): TGTGCCAGCAGCTTTCGTTGGGACACTGAAGCTTTCTTT. The entire variable domain, with the rest obtained from reference TRBV7-2 and TRBJ1-1, is as follows: GAGVSQSPSNKVTEKGKDVELRCDPISGHTALYWYRQSLGQGLEFLIYFQGNSAPDKSGLPSDRFSAERTGGSVSTLTIQRTQQEDSAVYLCASSFRWDTEAFFGQGTRLTVV.

The rearrangement joins TRBV10-3 to TRBJ2-6; no clear D. Germline V gene sequence: CDR1 ENHRY, CDR2 SYGVKD. V was shortened by 3 bases and J by 2 bases, with 11 bases between the two germline ends. The CDR3 extends over 16 amino acids. CDR3 sequence reads: CAISEINGPGANVLTF. CDR3 sequence (DNA): TGTGCCATCAGTGAAATTAACGGACCTGGGGCCAACGTCCTGACTTTC.

This clonotype was observed at least ten times. The V call is TRBV29-1, the J call TRBJ1-1, with a possible D match to TRBD1 (5 bases). CDR3 length equals 15 residues. V lost 3 bases, J lost 5 bases, and 19 bases lay in between. CDR1 is SQVTM, CDR2 ANQGSEA, per germline. CDR3: CSVDGALDGLTEAFF. In DNA, the CDR3 is TGCAGCGTTGACGGGGCGCTTGATGGATTGACTGAAGCTTTCTTT.

This clonotype was detected a few times. The chain carries TRBV7-2 and TRBJ1-2; TRBD1 agrees at 7 bases. The ends lost 0 bases at V and 6 bases at J; junction bases unmatched: 7. The CDR3 runs 15 residues. Germline V gene sequence: CDR1 SGHTA, CDR2 FQGNSA. CDR3 sequence: CASSLAQGQIDGYTF. In nucleotides, the CDR3 is TGTGCCAGCAGCTTAGCGCAGGGACAGATAGATGGCTACACCTTC.

This rearrangement joins TRBV7-6 to TRBJ2-1; 9 bases agree with TRBD1. V lost 10 bases, J lost 4 bases, and 5 bases stayed unmatched. CDR1 and CDR2 (germline): SGHVS, FNYEAQ. The CDR3 is made up of 13 amino acids. CDR3: CATAGQGYNEQFF. The CDR3 DNA follows: TGTGCCACTGCGGGACAGGGTTACAATGAGCAGTTCTTC.

This clonotype has ten or more counts. The gene calls are TRBV12-3 or TRBV12-4 and TRBJ1-5; the D gene is possibly TRBD1 (5 bases). The CDR3 spans 14 residues. V shed 8 bases and J shed 6 bases, with 17 bases lying between them. The CDR3 DNA reads TGTGCCAGCCGCAGTACCAGGGTAGCTCAGCCCCAGCATTTT. This gives the protein CASRSTRVAQPQHF.

The sample holds a few counts of this clonotype. This chain links TRBV7-9 with TRBJ2-1; D gene ambiguous. There are 14 residues in the CDR3. Germline values: CDR1 SEHNR, CDR2 FQNEAQ (reference sequence). Trimming stripped 1 base from V and 3 bases from J, with 7 bases between. The CDR3 is CASSLEGYYNEQFF. The CDR3 DNA reads as TGTGCCAGCAGCTTAGAGGGCTACTACAATGAGCAGTTCTTC. Variable domain in full (rest from reference TRBV7-9 and TRBJ2-1): DTGVSQNPRHKITKRGQNVTFRCDPISEHNRLYWYRQTLGQGPEFLTYFQNEAQLEKSRLLSDRFSAERPKGSFSTLEIQRTEQGDSAMYLCASSLEGYYNEQFFGPGTRLTVL.

There are a few counts of this clonotype. The chain is built from TRBV20-1 and TRBJ2-7; TRBD1 aligns across 11 bases. The germline V gene has CDR1 DFQATT and CDR2 SNEGSKA (reference sequence). This CDR3 region has 14 residues. Germline trimming cut 2 bases from V and 3 bases from J; bases unmatched to any gene: 3. The DNA for the CDR3 is TGCAGTGCTAGAAGGGACAGGGGGTTCTACGAGCAGTACTTC. Translated, it gives CSARRDRGFYEQYF.

There are a few counts of this clonotype. The chain links TRBV7-2 to TRBJ2-7, with D perhaps matching TRBD1 or TRBD2 (5 bases each). V was pared by 0 bases and J by 6 bases, with 15 bases between. CDR1 is SGHTA and CDR2 is FQGNSA in the germline V gene. This CDR3 region has 15 residues. CDR3 coding DNA: TGTGCCAGCAGCTTAGCGCATGGTACGGGGACCGAGCAGTACTTC. It yields the protein CASSLAHGTGTEQYF.

This clonotype occurred a few times. The rearrangement links TRBV20-1 to TRBJ2-5; D gene ambiguous. The CDR3 has 12 residues. V lost 7 bases and J lost 1, with 10 bases in between. Germline CDR1 is DFQATT and CDR2 is SNEGSKA (reference sequence). Here the CDR3 reads CSGKGIQETQYF. CDR3 in DNA: TGCAGTGGAAAGGGAATCCAAGAGACCCAGTACTTC.

J is TRBJ2-1 and V is TRBV6-1; TRBD2 aligns across 7 bases. The CDR3 loop spans 16 amino acids. Germline lookup yields CDR1 MNHNS and CDR2 SASEGT. V was pared by 2 bases and J by 4 bases, with 8 bases of the junction left unmatched. The CDR3 DNA reads as TGTGCCAGCAGTGAAAGTCCAGCGGGATCATACAATGAGCAGTTCTTC. It codes for CASSESPAGSYNEQFF.

J is TRBJ2-6 and V is TRBV5-4; the D is unclear. The V and J ends lost 4 bases and 5 bases respectively, with 16 bases between them. CDR3 length equals 16 residues. The germline CDR1 and CDR2 sequences are SGHNT and YYREEE (reference sequence). The CDR3 DNA reads TGTGCCAGCAGCGATGGACCCCTCGAAAGGGCCAACGTCCTGACTTTC. The encoded protein is CASSDGPLERANVLTF. The whole variable domain, filled in from reference TRBV5-4 and TRBJ2-6, reads ETGVTQSPTHLIKTRGQQVTLRCSSQSGHNTVSWYQQALGQGPQFIFQYYREEENGRGNFPPRFSGLQFPNYSSELNVNALELDDSALYLCASSDGPLERANVLTFGAGSRLTVL.

This chain joins TRBV7-2 and TRBJ2-5; D perhaps matches TRBD2 (6 bases). The germline V and J ends were trimmed by 6 bases and 5 bases, with 19 bases remaining between them. The CDR3 loop spans 15 amino acids. Per germline, CDR1 SGHTA and CDR2 FQGNSA. CDR3 sequence: CASSQGPTRSETQYF. CDR3 DNA sequence: TGTGCCAGCAGTCAGGGACCGACTAGATCGGAGACCCAGTACTTC.

There are a few counts of this clonotype. This sequence joins TRBV14 and TRBJ2-1; no definite D call. V lost 0 bases and J 7 bases, leaving 10 bases between the germline ends. Germline loops: CDR1 SGHDN, CDR2 FVKESK. CDR3 length: 14 residues. The CDR3 spells CASSQDPISNEQFF. CDR3 sequence (DNA): TGTGCCAGCAGCCAAGATCCCATTTCTAATGAGCAGTTCTTC.

This clonotype occurred a few times. A read error may produce the germline difference seen at one junction end. This CDR3 is CASSLGGSGSTFYEQYF. CDR3 coding DNA: TGTGCCAGCAGTTTAGGGGGGTCTGGGAGTACCTTCTACGAGCAGTACTTC. The chain employs TRBV7-2 and TRBJ2-7, with D perhaps given as TRBD1 or TRBD2 (6 bases each). The CDR3 extends over 17 amino acids. Per the germline V gene, CDR1 is SGHTA and CDR2 is FQGNSA.

This clonotype was detected only a few times. The V and J genes are TRBV7-8 and TRBJ1-2; 12 bases are a match to TRBD1. J lost 6 bases, V lost 5 bases, and 13 bases had no gene match. The germline V gene encodes CDR1 SGHVS and CDR2 FQNEAQ. The CDR3 length is 17 residues. The CDR3 DNA follows: TGTGCCAGCAGCCGCCGGGACAGGGGGCCGCCCGTTGATGGCTACACCTTC. This gives the protein CASSRRDRGPPVDGYTF.

The chain recombines TRBV24-1 with TRBJ2-2, with 7 bases aligning to TRBD1. Trimming cost V 5 bases and J 4 bases; bases outside gene matches: 12. Looked up from germline, CDR1 is KGHDR and CDR2 is SFDVKD. The CDR3 totals 17 residues. CDR3 sequence: CATSAYRQGRGTGELFF. CDR3 bases: TGTGCCACCAGTGCCTACCGACAGGGCCGGGGCACCGGGGAGCTGTTTTTT.